The present entry profiles one T cell receptor beta chain with its context. Its antigen remains unidentified. The sample is drawn from a study of T cell responses to AZD1222 COVID-19 vaccine. Study outcomes and limitations: Mapped onto spike, vaccine-associated CD4 TCRs spanned it and were dominant at 160-218 and 743-854.

The CDR3 loop spans 16 amino acids. Generated by immunoSEQ multiplex PCR, the TCRdb table keeps only in-frame clones and is missing some. The top ten clones hold around 10% of a sample with over 150,000 clones, 70% to 90% of them seen once. This receptor was obtained from an adult who received the AZD1222 COVID-19 vaccine. This sequence joins TRBV21-1 and TRBJ2-7; the D call of TRBD2 is as the table states it, not checked on the DNA. TRBV21-1 is noted as a pseudogene. This specimen was peripheral blood, taken 28 days after the second AZD1222 dose. Written as DNA, the CDR3 is TGTGCCAGCAGCAAAGCACATCAGTCGGAGGGGTTCGAGCAGTACTTC. This sequence encodes CASSKAHQSEGFEQYF.